This T cell receptor beta chain was observed in a study of early T cells in non-severe SARS-CoV-2 infection. Study information: With bulk RNA from unsorted whole blood as input, sequencing yielded unpaired chains.

This clonotype has a count of ten or more. Germline loops: CDR1 MNHNY, CDR2 SVGAGI (reference sequence). The CDR3 sequence is 12 residues long. Trimming at V came to 6 bases and at J to 5 bases, leaving 0 bases not matched to a gene. In the library, individual cDNA molecules carried attached unique molecular identifiers. TCRdb processed the 5' RACE reads anew with MiXCR; each CDR3 protein has one entry. Of more than 90,000 distinct CDR3 sequences detected, approximately 10% appear once; the ten largest clones hold 5.1%. Input material: whole blood. The chain carries TRBV6-6 and TRBJ2-5, with 10 bases lining up with TRBD1. The TCR was taken from an adult who was a healthcare worker with PCR-confirmed SARS-CoV-2 infection or an uninfected control (not recorded which). The chain's CDR3 is CASRDRGETQYF. For the CDR3, the DNA is TGTGCCAGCAGGGACAGGGGGGAGACCCAGTACTTC.